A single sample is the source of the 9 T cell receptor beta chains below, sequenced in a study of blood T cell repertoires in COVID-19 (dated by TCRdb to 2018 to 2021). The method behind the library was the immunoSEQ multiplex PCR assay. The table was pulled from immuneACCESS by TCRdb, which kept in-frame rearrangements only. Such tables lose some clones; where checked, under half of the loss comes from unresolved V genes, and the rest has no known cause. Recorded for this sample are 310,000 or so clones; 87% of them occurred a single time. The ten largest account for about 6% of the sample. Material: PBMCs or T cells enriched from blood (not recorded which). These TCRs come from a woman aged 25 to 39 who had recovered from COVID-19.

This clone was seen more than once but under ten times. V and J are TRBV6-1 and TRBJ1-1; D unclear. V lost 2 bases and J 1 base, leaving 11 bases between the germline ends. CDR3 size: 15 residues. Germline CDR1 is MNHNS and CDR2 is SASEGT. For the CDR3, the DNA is TGTGCCAGCAGTGAACGCTGGGCCGGGAACACTGAAGCTTTCTTT. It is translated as CASSERWAGNTEAFF.

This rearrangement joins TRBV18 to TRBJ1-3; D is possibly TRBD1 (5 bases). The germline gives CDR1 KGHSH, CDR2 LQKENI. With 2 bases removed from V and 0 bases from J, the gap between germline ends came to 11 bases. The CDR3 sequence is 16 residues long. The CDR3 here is CASSPWTTYSGNTIYF. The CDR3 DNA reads TGTGCCAGCTCACCATGGACAACCTACTCTGGAAACACCATATATTTT.

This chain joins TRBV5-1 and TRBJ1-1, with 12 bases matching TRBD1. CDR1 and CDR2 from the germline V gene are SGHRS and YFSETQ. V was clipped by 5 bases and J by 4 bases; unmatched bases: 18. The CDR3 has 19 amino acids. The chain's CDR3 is CASRGNPGTGGAMVTEAFF. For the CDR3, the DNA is TGCGCCAGCAGGGGAAACCCCGGGACAGGGGGCGCGATGGTCACTGAAGCTTTCTTT.

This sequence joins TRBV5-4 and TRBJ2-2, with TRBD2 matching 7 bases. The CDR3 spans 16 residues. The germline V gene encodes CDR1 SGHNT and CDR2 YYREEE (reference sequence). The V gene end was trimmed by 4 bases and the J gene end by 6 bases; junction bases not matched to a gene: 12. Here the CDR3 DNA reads TGTGCCAGCAGCCTGGGACCGGCGGGAGACGCCGGGGAGCTGTTTTTT. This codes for CASSLGPAGDAGELFF.

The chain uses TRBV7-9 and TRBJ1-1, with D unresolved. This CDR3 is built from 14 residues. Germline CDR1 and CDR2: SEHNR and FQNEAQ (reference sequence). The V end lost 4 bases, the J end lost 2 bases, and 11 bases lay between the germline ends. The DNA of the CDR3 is TGTGCCAGCAGCTCGGGGAGAACCAACACTGAAGCTTTCTTT. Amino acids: CASSSGRTNTEAFF.

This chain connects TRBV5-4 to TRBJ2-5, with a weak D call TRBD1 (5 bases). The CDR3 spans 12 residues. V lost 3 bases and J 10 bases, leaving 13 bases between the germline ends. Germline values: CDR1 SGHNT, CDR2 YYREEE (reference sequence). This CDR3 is CASSWGAADQYF. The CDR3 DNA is TGTGCCAGCAGCTGGGGCGCGGCAGACCAGTACTTC.

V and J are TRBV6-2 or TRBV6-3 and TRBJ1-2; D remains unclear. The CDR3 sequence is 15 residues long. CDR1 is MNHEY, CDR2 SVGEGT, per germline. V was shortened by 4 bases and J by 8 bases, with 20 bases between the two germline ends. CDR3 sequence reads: CASSFPRAAAGGYTF. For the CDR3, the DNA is TGTGCCAGCAGTTTTCCCCGGGCCGCGGCGGGGGGCTACACCTTC.

The CDR3 loop is CASSLSSTGRRRRGNEKLFF. In DNA, the CDR3 is TGTGCCAGCAGTTTATCCTCCACGGGCAGGCGTAGGCGGGGTAATGAAAAACTGTTTTTT. The chain links TRBV27 to TRBJ1-4; no clear D gene. Germline CDR1 and CDR2: MNHEY and SMNVEV (reference sequence). V lost 0 bases, J lost 4 bases, and 24 bases lay in between. There are 20 residues in the CDR3.

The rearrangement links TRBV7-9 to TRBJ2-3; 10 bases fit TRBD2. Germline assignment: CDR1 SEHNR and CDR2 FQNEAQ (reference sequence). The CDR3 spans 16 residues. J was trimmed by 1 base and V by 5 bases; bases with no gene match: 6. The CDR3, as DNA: TGTGCCAGCAGCCCCTGGACTAGCGGCGGCACAGATACGCAGTATTTT. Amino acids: CASSPWTSGGTDTQYF.